This T cell receptor beta chain originates from a study of human T cells and chemical hapten exposure (dated by TCRdb to about 2021). Study-wide context: Libraries were pooled for sequencing, and variation in per-sample TCR yields was attributed mainly to small differences in library volumes within the pool. The study tracked peripheral blood TCR repertoire changes in vivo during primary and secondary sensitization to the hapten diphenylcyclopropenone (DPC) in alopecia patients. From each blood RNA sample, both TCR alpha and TCR beta chains were sequenced. Study-level results and caveats: No change with DPC sensitization was found in the number of TCRs above 1 in 1000 frequency, and no evidence of global repertoire structure alterations was found. After repeated subsampling, the strength of the expansion versus patch-test correlation and the threshold at which it became significant changed.

The time point label corresponds to: healthy volunteer bleed at 2 weeks. Total RNA was isolated from unfractionated whole blood collected in Tempus Blood RNA tubes. A handful of healthy volunteers acted as controls for TCR sequencing and had blood drawn at day 0, 2 weeks and 6 weeks. As to this clonotype: Its target antigen remains unknown. No qualities accompany the bases; no much larger clone lies one base away.

The germline V gene supplies CDR1 KGHSH and CDR2 LQKENI. Spanning cysteine to phenylalanine, the CDR3 consists of 15 amino acids. The read is trimmed to its CDR3 DNA, 45 bases read in frame from base 1. V sheds 1 base and J sheds 1 base, leaving 11 bases between their ends. The library relied on RACE. The sequencer was a NextSeq 500. Library preparation attached unique molecular identifiers to individual cDNA molecules for quantitative, reproducible TCR counting. For the original study's pipeline: A median of about 100,000 TCRs per sample was observed, with a range of about 23,224 to 690,600. The Decombinator software suite was used to annotate V, J and CDR3 in the TCR reads. For the PS versus PT1 abundance plots, all samples were subsampled to the same number of TCRs (28,000). Expanded TCRs were defined as absent before sensitization and observed at least eight times at the 2-week time point. TCRdb cleaned the public reads at Q25 with fastp, built clones with MiXCR and kept in-frame beta chains. Merged by CDR3 protein, the rows form single entries marked with the most common genes and DNA. The V and J calls follow TCRdb's processing rather than the paper's. Counted in this sample were over 100,000 distinct CDR3 sequences; 8.5% to 9.5% of them appeared once. The top ten hold 1.5% to 2% of the sample.

The V gene is TRBV18 and the J gene is TRBJ2-7, with no D gene named confidently. The sequence was obtained from a male donor in good health. Some clones in this sample may be carry-over from other donors' samples. What was sequenced was whole blood. The nucleotide sequence reads TGTGCCAGCTCACCACAGGAAATGTCTTCCTACGAGCAGTACTTC. Its protein is CASSPQEMSSYEQYF.